The rows below give T cell receptor beta chains drawn from one sample of a study of blood T cell repertoires in COVID-19. Generated by immunoSEQ multiplex PCR, the TCRdb table keeps only in-frame clones and is missing some. The sample has about 270,000 clones, 89% seen once. The material sequenced was peripheral blood. Every receptor here comes from a man aged 45-65 years with acute or convalescent COVID-19. The CDR3 runs from the conserved cysteine through the conserved F or W. The D gene is left open where the match is weak. Clone size is shown for a subset of rows, as once, few, many or a class of expanded clone.

NA	15	TRBJ1-4	TRBV29-1	NA	TGCAGCGTTGCATGGCAGGGGTCAACTAATGAAAAACTGTTTTTT	CSVAWQGSTNEKLFF
TRBD1	15	TRBJ2-3	TRBV19	NA	TGTGCCAGTAGGACGACCGGGACAGTCACAGATACGCAGTATTTT	CASRTTGTVTDTQYF
NA	14	TRBJ2-2	TRBV2	NA	TGTGCCAGCAGTGAACAGACGAACACCGGGGAGCTGTTTTTT	CASSEQTNTGELFF
NA	15	TRBJ1-5	TRBV21-1	NA	TGTGCCAGCACCCAGACAGGGGCATTCAATCAGCCCCAGCATTTT	CASTQTGAFNQPQHF
TRBD1	15	TRBJ2-2	TRBV2	NA	TGTGCCAGCACCCCGCAGGGGGCGGGGACCGGGGAGCTGTTTTTT	CASTPQGAGTGELFF
TRBD1	16	TRBJ2-7	TRBV27	NA	TGTGCCAGCAGTTTAATGGGGGGACAGGGGCCCTACGAGCAGTACTTC	CASSLMGGQGPYEQYF
TRBD2	16	TRBJ2-5	TRBV30	NA	TGTGCCTGGAGCCGCCTGGCGGGGGGGTTCGGAGAGACCCAGTACTTC	CAWSRLAGGFGETQYF
NA	13	TRBJ2-5	TRBV7-7	NA	TGTGCTAGCAGCTTTGGTGAGGATGAGACCCAGTACTTC	CASSFGEDETQYF
TRBD2	18	TRBJ2-2	TRBV5-4	NA	TGTGCCAGCAGCTTGGGAGGACTAGCGGGGCGGAACACCGGGGAGCTGTTTTTT	CASSLGGLAGRNTGELFF
NA	13	TRBJ1-2	TRBV12-3/TRBV12-4	NA	TGTGCCAGCAGGAGAGATGACATTTATGGCTACACCTTC	CASRRDDIYGYTF
NA	14	TRBJ1-5	TRBV7-2	NA	TGTGCCAGCAGCTCGGCGGCGTACAATCAGCCCCAGCATTTT	CASSSAAYNQPQHF
TRBD1	12	TRBJ2-7	TRBV2	NA	TGTGCCAACGGACAGGTAAACTACGAGCAGTACTTC	CANGQVNYEQYF
TRBD1	14	TRBJ2-7	TRBV6-5	NA	TGTGCCAGCAGTCCTGGACAGGTGGCCTACGAGCAGTACTTC	CASSPGQVAYEQYF
TRBD1	16	TRBJ1-2	TRBV4-1	few	TGCGCCAGCAGCTGGGACAGGGTATCAGTTAACTATGGCTACACCTTC	CASSWDRVSVNYGYTF
TRBD1	15	TRBJ2-7	TRBV5-4	NA	TGTGCCAGCAGCCGGGACAGGGAAATAATCTACGAGCAGTACTTC	CASSRDREIIYEQYF
NA	13	TRBJ1-1	TRBV10-2	once	TGCGCCAGCAAGAGAAAAAGTTACACTGAAGCTTTCTTT	CASKRKSYTEAFF
NA	13	TRBJ1-1	TRBV10-1	NA	TGCGCCAGCAGTGACAGTCTTTACACTGAAGCTTTCTTT	CASSDSLYTEAFF
TRBD1	17	TRBJ2-3	TRBV11-3	NA	TGTGCCAGCAGCTTAGGAGGGTGGGACAGGGAGGCAGATACGCAGTATTTT	CASSLGGWDREADTQYF
NA	15	TRBJ2-7	TRBV14	NA	TGTGCCAGTTCACTCCTGGTCACAGGCTCCTACGAGCAGTACTTC	CASSLLVTGSYEQYF
NA	14	TRBJ1-5	TRBV19	NA	TGTGCCAGTAGTATATGGGGCCTAAATCAGCCCCAGCATTTT	CASSIWGLNQPQHF
NA	15	TRBJ2-2	TRBV7-3	NA	TGTGCCAGCAGCCCGCAGGCAGCGAACACCGGGGAGCTGTTTTTT	CASSPQAANTGELFF
TRBD1	14	TRBJ1-2	TRBV9	NA	TGTGCCAGCAGCGTAGCAGGGGGAGTCGAGGGCTACACCTTC	CASSVAGGVEGYTF
NA	13	TRBJ1-1	TRBV7-9	NA	TGTGCCAGCAGCTTAGAGCGGCCCACTGAAGCTTTCTTT	CASSLERPTEAFF
NA	10	TRBJ2-1	TRBV7-2	once	TGTGCCAGCGGCCTTGGTGAGCAGTTCTTC	CASGLGEQFF
NA	13	TRBJ1-4	TRBV6-5	NA	TGTGCCAGCAGCTTAGACAGGAATGAAAAACTGTTTTTT	CASSLDRNEKLFF
NA	13	TRBJ1-2	TRBV21-1	NA	TGTGCCAGCAGCACGGAACAGGGGCGTGGCTACACCTTC	CASSTEQGRGYTF